This entry concerns a single T cell receptor beta chain. This entry is derived from a study of control samples from healthy donors and cancer patients. Looked up from germline, CDR1 is SGHNT and CDR2 is YYREEE (reference sequence). The CDR3 is 16 amino acids. The ends were cut back, 1 base at V and 3 bases at J, with 15 bases in the middle. TCRdb keeps only in-frame clones here, not all; method: immunoSEQ multiplex PCR. There are under 150,000 clones in the sample; roughly nine tenths occur only once, and about 7.6% lies in the top ten. The rearrangement uses TRBV5-4 and TRBJ2-3, with D possibly TRBD1 on 5 matching bases. Sequencing input: PBMCs. The source is a man aged 50-60 years with head and neck cancer. The CDR3 spells CASSLLGGAGTDTQYF. CDR3 DNA: TGTGCCAGCAGCTTGTTAGGTGGGGCCGGGACAGATACGCAGTATTTT.